These T cell receptor beta chains were read from a single sample in a study of regulatory T cells in long-lasting Graves disease. In TCRdb, the multiplex PCR reads were re-called with MiXCR into one record per CDR3 protein. There are hundreds of thousands of distinct CDR3 sequences in the sample; under 20% occur only once, and about 20% lies in the top ten. The same specimen was also included in a second study, on T cells in Graves' hyperthyroidism and ophthalmopathy.

This specimen consisted of peripheral blood mononuclear cells (PBMCs), obtained at new diagnosis, from a patient treated with antithyroid drugs. The receptors derive from a woman in her 30s with Graves disease. Both conserved end residues are part of each CDR3. Each record gives: D gene, clone size, V gene, J gene, CDR3 protein, CDR3 DNA. D genes are given only for firm matches. The listing skips clone size in some rows; elsewhere it reads once, few, many or a size class.

TRBD1	many	TRBV24-1	TRBJ2-7	CATSGQSGQYF	TGTGCCACCTCGGGACAGTCCGGACAGTACTTC
NA	few	TRBV28	TRBJ2-7	CASRPGGPKREQYF	TGTGCCAGCCGACCGGGCGGACCTAAGAGGGAGCAGTACTTC
NA	many	TRBV27	TRBJ1-1	CASTDLGGGRTEAFF	TGTGCCAGCACCGACCTCGGGGGGGGACGCACTGAAGCTTTCTTT
NA	NA	TRBV20-1	TRBJ1-2	CSATGTYGYTF	TGCAGTGCTACCGGGACCTATGGCTACACCTTC
NA	NA	TRBV6-1	TRBJ1-1	CASGARGRLTEAFF	TGTGCCAGCGGTGCCCGGGGGCGGCTGACTGAAGCTTTCTTT
NA	NA	TRBV19	TRBJ1-2	CASRQDSANYGYTF	TGTGCCAGTAGACAGGACTCAGCTAACTATGGCTACACCTTC
TRBD1	NA	TRBV28	TRBJ1-4	CASAAGGGNEKLFF	TGTGCCAGCGCAGCAGGGGGCGGTAATGAAAAACTGTTTTTT
NA	NA	TRBV7-2	TRBJ1-2	CASSSGFSDYGYTF	TGTGCCAGCAGCTCGGGCTTCTCGGACTATGGCTACACCTTC
TRBD1	NA	TRBV4-2	TRBJ1-6	CASSQAMRLAGGNSPLHF	TGTGCCAGCAGCCAAGCAATGAGGCTGGCAGGGGGAAATTCACCCCTCCACTTT
NA	NA	TRBV9	TRBJ2-1	CASSARIGAVYNEQFF	TGTGCCAGCAGCGCCAGAATTGGGGCGGTCTACAATGAGCAGTTCTTC